This is a list of T cell receptor beta chains from one sample in a study of T cell changes during pregnancy in multiple sclerosis. Produced via immunoSEQ multiplex PCR; TCRdb's table is partial and in-frame only. Among some 100,000 clones listed, 90% to 95% were seen once. Here the sequenced sample was peripheral blood, taken before pregnancy. Every receptor here comes from a female donor with multiple sclerosis, enrolled in a pregnancy study. Each CDR3 is given with its conserved first and last residue. Each record gives: V gene, clone size, D gene, J gene, CDR3 DNA, CDR3 protein. The D gene is left open where the match is weak. Clone size is shown for a subset of rows, as once, few, many or a class of expanded clone.

V: TRBV6-1; size: -; D: -; J: TRBJ1-4; DNA: TGTGCCAGCAGTGAAGGGGGCTCCTCGGGTGAAAAACTGTTTTTT; CDR3: CASSEGGSSGEKLFF
V: TRBV23-1; size: -; D: -; J: TRBJ1-2; DNA: TGCGCCAGCAGGAGCCTTAGGACAGAGCACTATGGCTACACCTTC; CDR3: CASRSLRTEHYGYTF
V: TRBV7-9; size: -; D: TRBD2; J: TRBJ2-3; DNA: TGTGCCAGCAGCCTTACTAGCGTCACAGATACGCAGTATTTT; CDR3: CASSLTSVTDTQYF
V: TRBV11-1; size: once; D: -; J: TRBJ2-1; DNA: TGTGCCAGCAGCTTAGAGATCCGAGGCTCCTACAATGAGCAGTTCTTC; CDR3: CASSLEIRGSYNEQFF
V: TRBV19; size: -; D: -; J: TRBJ2-7; DNA: TGTGCCAGTAGTATAGCGGGAGAAGGCTTCTACGAGCAGTACTTC; CDR3: CASSIAGEGFYEQYF
V: TRBV7-6; size: -; D: TRBD1; J: TRBJ2-5; DNA: TGTGCCAGCAGCCCTGACAGGGGGCGAGAGACCCAGTACTTC; CDR3: CASSPDRGRETQYF
V: TRBV29-1; size: once; D: TRBD1; J: TRBJ2-7; DNA: TGCAGCGCCGCCAAGGGACAGGGTTCCTACGAGCAGTACTTC; CDR3: CSAAKGQGSYEQYF
V: TRBV13; size: once; D: TRBD2; J: TRBJ2-7; DNA: TGTGCCAGCAGCCCTGAGGCTAGCGGTAGCTACGAGCAGTACTTC; CDR3: CASSPEASGSYEQYF
V: TRBV5-4; size: -; D: TRBD2; J: TRBJ2-3; DNA: TGTGCCAGCAGCAAGGGACTAGCGGGAGCACCAGATACGCAGTATTTT; CDR3: CASSKGLAGAPDTQYF
V: TRBV6-5; size: -; D: -; J: TRBJ2-1; DNA: TGTGCCAGCAGTTACACCCACGGACAGTACAATGAGCAGTTCTTC; CDR3: CASSYTHGQYNEQFF
V: TRBV7-9; size: -; D: -; J: TRBJ1-1; DNA: TGTGCCAGCAGCTTACTCCCCCCAGGGTTGGGCACTGAAGCTTTCTTT; CDR3: CASSLLPPGLGTEAFF
V: TRBV9; size: -; D: TRBD1; J: TRBJ2-2; DNA: TGTGCCAGCAGCGGAACAGGGGAATTAACCGGGGAGCTGTTTTTT; CDR3: CASSGTGELTGELFF
V: TRBV6-5; size: -; D: -; J: TRBJ2-7; DNA: TGTGCCAGCAGTCAAGCTTTCGTGCAGTACTTC; CDR3: CASSQAFVQYF
V: TRBV10-3; size: -; D: -; J: TRBJ2-3; DNA: TGTGCCATCAGTGAGTCTGCGGGGCCAGGCACAGATACGCAGTATTTT; CDR3: CAISESAGPGTDTQYF
V: TRBV6-5; size: -; D: -; J: TRBJ2-3; DNA: TGTGCCAGCAGTTCAGGACTGTCGGGAGATACGCAGTATTTT; CDR3: CASSSGLSGDTQYF
V: TRBV23-1; size: -; D: -; J: TRBJ2-4; DNA: TGCGCCAGCAGTCGCTCCTCGACTGGGCGGGAAAACATTCAGTACTTC; CDR3: CASSRSSTGRENIQYF
V: TRBV28; size: -; D: TRBD2; J: TRBJ2-1; DNA: TGTGCCATAGCGGGAGGTGGTGGGAATGAGCAGTTCTTC; CDR3: CAIAGGGGNEQFF
V: TRBV30; size: -; D: TRBD1; J: TRBJ1-5; DNA: TGTGCCTGGAGTCGACAGGGGAATCAGCCCCAGCATTTT; CDR3: CAWSRQGNQPQHF
V: TRBV19; size: -; D: -; J: TRBJ1-2; DNA: TGTGCCAGTATAGCCAGTTGGAATCCTAAGGACTATGGCTACACCTTC; CDR3: CASIASWNPKDYGYTF
V: TRBV27; size: -; D: -; J: TRBJ2-1; DNA: TGTGCCAGCAGTGTAACCCGCAGATCCTACAATGAGCAGTTCTTC; CDR3: CASSVTRRSYNEQFF
V: TRBV7-2; size: -; D: -; J: TRBJ1-1; DNA: TGTGCCAGCAGCTTAGGGGAGCCTGACACTGAAGCTTTCTTT; CDR3: CASSLGEPDTEAFF
V: TRBV6-1; size: once; D: TRBD1; J: TRBJ1-1; DNA: TGTGCCAGAGGACAGGGGGCTGAAGCTTTCTTT; CDR3: CARGQGAEAFF
V: TRBV29-1; size: -; D: -; J: TRBJ2-3; DNA: TGCAGCGTCCCGGGTGGCACAGATACGCAGTATTTT; CDR3: CSVPGGTDTQYF
V: TRBV28; size: -; D: TRBD1; J: TRBJ1-3; DNA: TGTGCCAGCAGTCCCGACAGGGTCTCTGGAAACACCATATATTTT; CDR3: CASSPDRVSGNTIYF
V: TRBV18; size: -; D: -; J: TRBJ1-2; DNA: TGTGCCAGCTCATCCAGGGTTCAGGGCTACACCTTC; CDR3: CASSSRVQGYTF
V: TRBV19; size: -; D: TRBD2; J: TRBJ2-2; DNA: TGTGCCAGTAAACGACGGGAGGCCGGGGAGCTGTTTTTT; CDR3: CASKRREAGELFF
V: TRBV6-1; size: -; D: -; J: TRBJ1-2; DNA: TGTGCCAGCAGTGAAACGTCGGGGGGCTTGGTAGGCTACACCTTC; CDR3: CASSETSGGLVGYTF
V: TRBV27; size: -; D: TRBD1; J: TRBJ1-5; DNA: TGTGCCAGCAGTTTGCAGGGGGGCAATCAGCCCCAGCATTTT; CDR3: CASSLQGGNQPQHF
V: TRBV27; size: -; D: -; J: TRBJ2-7; DNA: TGTGCCAGCAGTTACAGTAGTACCTACGAGCAGTACTTC; CDR3: CASSYSSTYEQYF
V: TRBV14; size: -; D: -; J: TRBJ2-7; DNA: TGTGCCAGCAGCCAACGAGGGTCCTACGAGCAGTACTTC; CDR3: CASSQRGSYEQYF
V: TRBV5-1; size: -; D: -; J: TRBJ2-7; DNA: TGCGCCAGCAGCCCGGACTTACCCTCCTACGAGCAGTACTTC; CDR3: CASSPDLPSYEQYF
V: TRBV19; size: once; D: -; J: TRBJ1-5; DNA: TGTGCCAGTATCCCGCGGGGGTACGATCAGCCCCAGCATTTT; CDR3: CASIPRGYDQPQHF
V: TRBV2; size: -; D: TRBD2; J: TRBJ2-7; DNA: TGTGCCAGCGTGCAGCGGGAGGGCGGCGAGCAGTACTTC; CDR3: CASVQREGGEQYF
V: TRBV9; size: -; D: -; J: TRBJ2-1; DNA: TGTGCCAGCAGCGTAGCGGGAGAGTCTTACAATGAGCAGTTCTTC; CDR3: CASSVAGESYNEQFF
V: TRBV19; size: -; D: -; J: TRBJ1-4; DNA: TGTGCCAGTAGTATCCCTGGCAGGTCATTGGAAAAACTGTTTTTT; CDR3: CASSIPGRSLEKLFF
V: TRBV7-2; size: -; D: -; J: TRBJ2-7; DNA: TGTGCCAGCAGCTTGAGTAGCGCAATCTCCTACGAGCAGTACTTC; CDR3: CASSLSSAISYEQYF
V: TRBV13; size: -; D: -; J: TRBJ1-1; DNA: TGTGCCAGCAGCCCCCTTTCGACAGCGCCTGAAGCTTTCTTT; CDR3: CASSPLSTAPEAFF
V: TRBV5-8; size: -; D: TRBD2; J: TRBJ2-7; DNA: TGTGCCAGCACTCCTCGCGGGAGCTCCTACGAGCAGTACTTC; CDR3: CASTPRGSSYEQYF
V: TRBV19; size: -; D: TRBD2; J: TRBJ2-1; DNA: TGTGCCAGTAGTATAGGGACTAGGAATGAGCAGTTCTTC; CDR3: CASSIGTRNEQFF
V: TRBV9; size: once; D: TRBD1; J: TRBJ1-2; DNA: TGTGCCAGCGGTCTACAGGGGGGCTATGGCTACACCTTC; CDR3: CASGLQGGYGYTF
V: TRBV5-1; size: once; D: TRBD2; J: TRBJ2-1; DNA: TGCGCCAGCAGAATCCCGACTAGCGTAAACAATGAGCAGTTCTTC; CDR3: CASRIPTSVNNEQFF
V: TRBV5-1; size: -; D: TRBD2; J: TRBJ2-2; DNA: TGCGCCAGCAGCTTTGCAGCGGGAGAGGGCGGGGAGCTGTTTTTT; CDR3: CASSFAAGEGGELFF
V: TRBV5-1; size: -; D: -; J: TRBJ2-3; DNA: TGCGCCAGCAGGGGTACAGGAAGCTACACAGATACGCAGTATTTT; CDR3: CASRGTGSYTDTQYF
V: TRBV5-6; size: -; D: -; J: TRBJ1-5; DNA: TGTGCCAGCAGCCCAGGGGCAAATCAGCCCCAGCATTTT; CDR3: CASSPGANQPQHF
V: TRBV5-8; size: -; D: TRBD1; J: TRBJ1-5; DNA: TGTGCCAGCAGCACGGACAGGATCCCGAATCAGCCCCAGCATTTT; CDR3: CASSTDRIPNQPQHF
V: TRBV19; size: -; D: TRBD2; J: TRBJ2-1; DNA: TGTGCCAGTAGTTGGGGGGGACACAATGAGCAGTTCTTC; CDR3: CASSWGGHNEQFF
V: TRBV27; size: -; D: TRBD2; J: TRBJ2-2; DNA: TGTGCCAGCAATGGCCTGGGGACTAGCGGGAAACGCGGGGAGCTGTTTTTT; CDR3: CASNGLGTSGKRGELFF
V: TRBV7-9; size: -; D: -; J: TRBJ2-7; DNA: TGTGCCAGCAGCTTTGACAGGTCCTCTCCCATCTACGAGCAGTACTTC; CDR3: CASSFDRSSPIYEQYF
V: TRBV4-3; size: -; D: -; J: TRBJ2-1; DNA: TGCGCCAGCAGCCAAGTTTCCCGACACCGGGGGAATGAGCAGTTCTTC; CDR3: CASSQVSRHRGNEQFF
V: TRBV5-1; size: few; D: -; J: TRBJ1-4; DNA: TGCGCCAGCAGCTTGGGGCAGGTGGATGAAAAACTGTTTTTT; CDR3: CASSLGQVDEKLFF
V: TRBV7-2; size: -; D: TRBD1; J: TRBJ1-2; DNA: TGTGCCAGCAGCTTAGGTTCCGGACAGGGGGCGCCTGGCTACACCTTC; CDR3: CASSLGSGQGAPGYTF
V: TRBV7-9; size: -; D: TRBD1; J: TRBJ2-5; DNA: TGTGCCAGCAGCCAAGGGGACAGGGGGCACCAAGAGACCCAGTACTTC; CDR3: CASSQGDRGHQETQYF
V: TRBV9; size: -; D: TRBD2; J: TRBJ2-5; DNA: TGTGCCAGCTCCACCTTGACTAGCGGGAGAGGTACCCAGTACTTC; CDR3: CASSTLTSGRGTQYF
V: TRBV4-2; size: -; D: TRBD2; J: TRBJ2-4; DNA: TGTGCCAGCAGCCAAGGGACTAGCGGGAGAGGTGGCTACATTCAGTACTTC; CDR3: CASSQGTSGRGGYIQYF
V: TRBV5-4; size: -; D: TRBD2; J: TRBJ2-3; DNA: TGTGCCAGCAGCTCGGAAGGGACTAGCCTTCTCACAGATACGCAGTATTTT; CDR3: CASSSEGTSLLTDTQYF
V: TRBV5-1; size: -; D: TRBD2; J: TRBJ2-2; DNA: TGCGCCAGTAAAGGGACTAGCGGGACGAACACCGGGGAGCTGTTTTTT; CDR3: CASKGTSGTNTGELFF
V: TRBV27; size: -; D: TRBD1; J: TRBJ2-1; DNA: TGTGCCAGCAGCCTTCTCTTCCAGGACAGGTTGGGGGATGAGCAGTTCTTC; CDR3: CASSLLFQDRLGDEQFF
V: TRBV2; size: -; D: -; J: TRBJ1-3; DNA: TGTGCCAGCAGTGTATCACCCTACTCTGGAAACACCATATATTTT; CDR3: CASSVSPYSGNTIYF
V: TRBV9; size: -; D: TRBD2; J: TRBJ2-5; DNA: TGTGCCAGCAGCCTGTCAGCGGGGCCTCAAGAGACCCAGTACTTC; CDR3: CASSLSAGPQETQYF
V: TRBV19; size: -; D: TRBD2; J: TRBJ2-1; DNA: TGTGCCAGTAGTCCCTGGGGAGGGTCATTATACAATGAGCAGTTCTTC; CDR3: CASSPWGGSLYNEQFF